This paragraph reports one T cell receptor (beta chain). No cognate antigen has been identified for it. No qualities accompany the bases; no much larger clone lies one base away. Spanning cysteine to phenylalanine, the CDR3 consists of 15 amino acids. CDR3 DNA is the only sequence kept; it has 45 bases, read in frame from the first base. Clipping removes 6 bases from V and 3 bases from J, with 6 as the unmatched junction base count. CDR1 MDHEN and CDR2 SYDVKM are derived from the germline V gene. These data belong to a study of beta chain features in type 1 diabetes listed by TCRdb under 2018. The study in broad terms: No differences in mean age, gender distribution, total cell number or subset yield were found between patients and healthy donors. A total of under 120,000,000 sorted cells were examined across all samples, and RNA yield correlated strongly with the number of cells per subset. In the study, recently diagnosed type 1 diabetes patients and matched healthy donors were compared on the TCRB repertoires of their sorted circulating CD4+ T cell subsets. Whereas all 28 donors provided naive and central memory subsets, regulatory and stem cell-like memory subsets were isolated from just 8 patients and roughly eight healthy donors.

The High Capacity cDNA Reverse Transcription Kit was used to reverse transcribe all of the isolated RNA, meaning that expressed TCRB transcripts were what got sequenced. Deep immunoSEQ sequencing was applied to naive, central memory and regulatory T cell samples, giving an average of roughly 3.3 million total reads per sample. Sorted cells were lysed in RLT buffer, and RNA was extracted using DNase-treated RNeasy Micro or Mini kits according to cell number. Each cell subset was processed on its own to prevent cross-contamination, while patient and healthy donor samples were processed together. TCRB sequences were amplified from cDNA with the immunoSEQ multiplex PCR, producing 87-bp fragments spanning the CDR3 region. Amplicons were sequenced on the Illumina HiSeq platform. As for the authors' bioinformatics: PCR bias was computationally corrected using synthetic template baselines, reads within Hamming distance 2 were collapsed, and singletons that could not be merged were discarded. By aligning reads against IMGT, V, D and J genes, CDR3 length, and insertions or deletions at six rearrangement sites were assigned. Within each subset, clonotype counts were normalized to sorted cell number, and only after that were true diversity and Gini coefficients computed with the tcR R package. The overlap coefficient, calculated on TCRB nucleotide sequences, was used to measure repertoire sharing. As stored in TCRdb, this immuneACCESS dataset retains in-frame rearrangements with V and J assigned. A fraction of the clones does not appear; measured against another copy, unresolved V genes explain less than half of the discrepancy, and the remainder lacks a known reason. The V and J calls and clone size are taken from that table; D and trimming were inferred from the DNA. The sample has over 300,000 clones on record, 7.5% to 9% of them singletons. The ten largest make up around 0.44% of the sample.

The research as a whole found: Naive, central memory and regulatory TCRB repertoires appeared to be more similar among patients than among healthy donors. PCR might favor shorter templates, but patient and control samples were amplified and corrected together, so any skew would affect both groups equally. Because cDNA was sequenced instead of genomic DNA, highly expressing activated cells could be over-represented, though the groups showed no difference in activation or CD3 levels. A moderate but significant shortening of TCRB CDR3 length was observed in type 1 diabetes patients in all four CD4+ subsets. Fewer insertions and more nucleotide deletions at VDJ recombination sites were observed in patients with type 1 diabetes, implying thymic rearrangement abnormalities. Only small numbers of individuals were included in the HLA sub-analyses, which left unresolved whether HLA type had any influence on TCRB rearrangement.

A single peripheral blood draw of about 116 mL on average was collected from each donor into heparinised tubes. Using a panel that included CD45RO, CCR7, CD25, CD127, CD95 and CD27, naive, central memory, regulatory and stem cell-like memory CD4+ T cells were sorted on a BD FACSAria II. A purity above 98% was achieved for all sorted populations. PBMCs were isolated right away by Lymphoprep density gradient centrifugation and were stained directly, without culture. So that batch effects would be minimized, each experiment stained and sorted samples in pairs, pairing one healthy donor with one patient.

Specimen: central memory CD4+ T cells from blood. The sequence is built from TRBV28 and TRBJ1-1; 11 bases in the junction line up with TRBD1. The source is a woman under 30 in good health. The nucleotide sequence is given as TGTGCCAGCAGGCGCCGGACAGGGGGCTACACTGAAGCTTTCTTT. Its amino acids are CASRRRTGGYTEAFF.